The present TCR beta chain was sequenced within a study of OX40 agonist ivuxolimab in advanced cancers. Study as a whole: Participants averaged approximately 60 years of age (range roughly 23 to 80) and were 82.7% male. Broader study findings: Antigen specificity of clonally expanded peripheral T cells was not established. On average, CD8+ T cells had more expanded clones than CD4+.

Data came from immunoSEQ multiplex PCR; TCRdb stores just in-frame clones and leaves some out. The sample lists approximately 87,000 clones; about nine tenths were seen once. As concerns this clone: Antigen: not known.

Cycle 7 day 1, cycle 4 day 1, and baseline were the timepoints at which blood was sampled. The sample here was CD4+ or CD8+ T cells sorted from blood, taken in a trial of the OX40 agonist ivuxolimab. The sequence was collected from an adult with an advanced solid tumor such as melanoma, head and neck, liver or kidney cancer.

CDR3 sequence: CASSLGSWGGGTEAFF. Written as DNA, the CDR3 is TGTGCCAGCAGCTTGGGATCGTGGGGGGGAGGCACTGAAGCTTTCTTT. The chain is built from TRBV5-7 and TRBJ1-1, with D tentatively TRBD1 (5 bases). TRBV5-7 is designated an ORF whose function remains uncertain. CDR3 length: 16 residues. V lost 0 bases to trimming and J lost 4 bases, with 16 bases between them.